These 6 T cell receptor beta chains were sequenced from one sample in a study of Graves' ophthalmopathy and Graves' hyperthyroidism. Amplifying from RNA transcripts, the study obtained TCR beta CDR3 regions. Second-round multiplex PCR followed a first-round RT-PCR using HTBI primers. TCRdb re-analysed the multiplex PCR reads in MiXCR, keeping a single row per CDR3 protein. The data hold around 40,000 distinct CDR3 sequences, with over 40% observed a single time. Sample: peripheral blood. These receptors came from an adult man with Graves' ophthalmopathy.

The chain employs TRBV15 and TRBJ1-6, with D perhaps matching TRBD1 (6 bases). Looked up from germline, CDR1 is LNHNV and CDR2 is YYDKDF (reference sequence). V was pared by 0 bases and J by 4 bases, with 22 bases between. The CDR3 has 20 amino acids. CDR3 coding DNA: TGTGCCACCAGCAGAGATGTCACCCCCGCGGACAGAAGATATAATTCACCCCTCCACTTT. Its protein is CATSRDVTPADRRYNSPLHF.

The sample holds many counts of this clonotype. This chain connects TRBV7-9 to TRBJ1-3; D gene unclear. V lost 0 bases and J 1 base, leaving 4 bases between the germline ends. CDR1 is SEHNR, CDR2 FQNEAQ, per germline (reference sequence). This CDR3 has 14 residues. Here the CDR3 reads CASSLAPSGNTIYF. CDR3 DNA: TGTGCCAGCAGCTTAGCTCCATCTGGAAACACCATATATTTT.

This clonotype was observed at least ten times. The DNA for the CDR3 is TGTGCCAGCAGCCGGACAGGGTCGAACACTGAAGCTTTCTTT. It yields the protein CASSRTGSNTEAFF. The chain is built from TRBV12-3 or TRBV12-4 and TRBJ1-1, with 8 bases identical to TRBD1. The CDR3 totals 14 residues. The trim removed 6 bases at V and 1 base at J, leaving 4 bases unmatched.

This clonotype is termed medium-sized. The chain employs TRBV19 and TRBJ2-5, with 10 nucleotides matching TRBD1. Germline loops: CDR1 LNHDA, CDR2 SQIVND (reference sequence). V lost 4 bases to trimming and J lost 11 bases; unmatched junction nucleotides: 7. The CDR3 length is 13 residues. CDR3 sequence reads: CASSSWTGGTQYF. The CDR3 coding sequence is TGTGCCAGTAGTAGTTGGACAGGGGGAACTCAGTACTTC.

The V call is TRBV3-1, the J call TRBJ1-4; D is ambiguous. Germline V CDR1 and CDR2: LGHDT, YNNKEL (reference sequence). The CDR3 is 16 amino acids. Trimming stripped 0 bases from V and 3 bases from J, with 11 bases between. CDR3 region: CASSQDWGYSNEKLFF. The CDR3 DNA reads TGTGCCAGCAGCCAAGATTGGGGATACTCTAATGAAAAACTGTTTTTT.

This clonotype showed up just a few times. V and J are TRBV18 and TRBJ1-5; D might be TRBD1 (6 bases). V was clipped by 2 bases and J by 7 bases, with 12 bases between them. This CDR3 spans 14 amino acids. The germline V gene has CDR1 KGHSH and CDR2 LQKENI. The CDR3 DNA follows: TGTGCCAGCTCACCAGCGGGGGGCGTCCAGCCCCAGCATTTT. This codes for CASSPAGGVQPQHF.